This T cell receptor beta chain was sequenced in a study of cytomegalovirus exposure and HLA in healthy donors. Study-level results: A later analysis linked more than 15,000 TCR beta sequences to HLA alleles at 0.05 false discovery rate. The majority of CMV-associated TCR beta chains were reported as apparently HLA-restricted in a later analysis. Near-uniform donor sequencing depth was presumed by presence/absence analyses. The study had only CMV serostatus as immune exposure information.

Trimming pared 6 bases from V and 3 bases from J, leaving 9 bases between. This CDR3 has 13 residues. Germline CDR1 is SQVTM and CDR2 is ANQGSEA. Worth noting for this clone: The target antigen is unknown.

PCR involved 60 Vbeta and 13 Jbeta primers. Repertoires were generated with immunoSEQ multiplex PCR, while TCRdb's copy carries only in-frame clones and drops some. The sample lists 200,000 to 250,000 clones, about 78% occurring once. The gene calls are TRBV29-1 and TRBJ2-6; TRBD1 is a possible D gene (5 bases). Sequencing used PBMCs. The sequence was obtained from a woman aged 25-40 years in good health and CMV-seronegative. The CDR3 DNA reads as TGCAGCGTAACCACAGGTGGGGCCAACGTCCTGACTTTC. Translation: CSVTTGGANVLTF.